These 7 T cell receptor beta chains came from one sample sequenced in a study of cytomegalovirus exposure and HLA in healthy donors. PCR involved 60 Vbeta and 13 Jbeta primers. Profiled with immunoSEQ multiplex PCR; TCRdb holds only in-frame clones, not every one. Here the sample spans roughly 150,000 clones, under 70% being singletons. Material for sequencing was PBMCs. Receptors were obtained from a man between 25 and 39 years old in good health and CMV-seropositive.

The sample holds a few counts of this clone. The chain uses TRBV5-1 and TRBJ1-2, with no clear D. This CDR3 has 13 amino acids. V dropped 2 bases and J dropped 5 bases, with 10 bases sitting between them. Germline CDR1 is SGHRS and CDR2 is YFSETQ. The CDR3 bases are TGCGCCAGCAGCTTTCGGAGGGCGTATGGCTACACCTTC. Its protein product is CASSFRRAYGYTF.

The V call is TRBV5-6, the J call TRBJ2-1; no reliable D call. V shed 9 bases and J shed 0 bases, with 13 bases lying between them. Germline V gene data show CDR1 as SGHDT and CDR2 as YYEEEE. The CDR3 has 14 residues. The CDR3: CATSLISSYNEQFF. The CDR3 DNA reads as TGTGCCACCTCACTAATTAGCTCCTACAATGAGCAGTTCTTC. The whole variable domain, filled in from reference TRBV5-6 and TRBJ2-1, reads DAGVTQSPTHLIKTRGQQVTLRCSPKSGHDTVSWYQQALGQGPQFIFQYYEEEERQRGNFPDRFSGHQFPNYSSELNVNALLLGDSALYLCATSLISSYNEQFFGPGTRLTVL.

V usage is TRBV28 and J usage is TRBJ1-2; the D gene is possibly TRBD1 (6 bases). The ends were cut back, 5 bases at V and 3 bases at J, with 16 bases in the middle. Germline V gene data show CDR1 as MDHEN and CDR2 as SYDVKM. This CDR3 is built from 15 residues. The CDR3 loop reads CASSPSDRTHYGYTF. CDR3 DNA sequence: TGTGCCAGCAGTCCGTCGGACAGAACCCACTATGGCTACACCTTC.

This clone occurred many times. This chain links TRBV5-1 with TRBJ1-1; no definite D call. Germline values: CDR1 SGHRS, CDR2 YFSETQ. The CDR3 length is 13 residues. V was pared by 0 bases and J by 4 bases, with 7 bases between. The CDR3 sequence is CASSLVYSTEAFF. The CDR3 DNA reads TGCGCCAGCAGCTTGGTCTATAGCACTGAAGCTTTCTTT.

The chain combines TRBV6-1 with TRBJ1-4; unclear D gene. The CDR3 runs to 14 residues. CDR1 MNHNS and CDR2 SASEGT come from the germline V gene. Trimming cost V 1 base and J 8 bases, with 11 bases left between them. The CDR3 sequence: CASSEVQVGEKLFF. In DNA form, the CDR3 reads TGTGCCAGCAGTGAAGTTCAGGTTGGGGAAAAACTGTTTTTT.

This rearrangement joins TRBV4-2 to TRBJ2-7, with a tentative D call TRBD1 (5 bases). Trimming removed 0 bases from V and 0 bases from J, with 21 bases in between. CDR1 and CDR2 from the germline V gene are LGHNA and YNFKEQ. The CDR3 totals 19 residues. CDR3 loop: CASSQDRRGSSGFSYEQYF. In DNA, the CDR3 is TGTGCCAGCAGCCAAGATCGAAGGGGCTCCAGTGGCTTCTCCTACGAGCAGTACTTC.

This clone was recorded a few times. The J gene is TRBJ2-7, the V gene TRBV6-5, with a weak D call TRBD1 (5 bases). Germline values: CDR1 MNHEY, CDR2 SVGAGI. The CDR3 is 14 residues long. The V gene lost 5 bases and the J gene lost 1 base, with 12 bases spanning the gap. The chain's CDR3 is CASSDLDKSYEQYF. CDR3 bases: TGTGCCAGCAGTGATCTGGACAAATCCTACGAGCAGTACTTC.